These 20 T cell receptor beta chains share one sample of origin, sequenced in a study of shared clonotypes between healthy human individuals. This table comes from immunoSEQ multiplex PCR, and its TCRdb copy is limited to in-frame clones, with some not included. The data contain roughly 1,500,000 clones, about 98% of them singletons. The sample consisted of naive CD4+ T cells sorted from blood. Specified subset: CD45RA+ positively selected. Every receptor here comes from a man aged 25-40 years in good health.

This chain uses TRBV2 with TRBJ2-1; 11 nucleotides match TRBD2. V gave up 4 bases and J gave up 3 bases; unmatched junction bases: 5. Germline loops: CDR1 SNHLY, CDR2 FYNNEI. The CDR3 loop spans 16 amino acids. CDR3 region: CASSAVAGGNYNEQFF. Written as DNA, the CDR3 is TGTGCCAGCAGTGCGGTAGCGGGAGGGAACTACAATGAGCAGTTCTTC.

This clone was seen just once. The rearrangement joins TRBV4-3 to TRBJ2-5; D remains unclear. The CDR3 contains 19 residues. With 0 bases removed from V and 5 bases from J, the gap between germline ends came to 25 bases. In germline, CDR1 is LGHNA, CDR2 YSLEER. The CDR3 coding sequence is TGCGCCAGCAGCCAAGACGGTAGCTCCGCGGCTAATCCACGGGAGACCCAGTACTTC. Translated: CASSQDGSSAANPRETQYF.

This chain uses TRBV2 with TRBJ2-1; 10 bases line up with TRBD2. V shed 6 bases and J 7 bases; nucleotides not matched to a gene: 12. The V gene's germline CDR1 is SNHLY and CDR2 FYNNEI. CDR3 length: 16 amino acids. The CDR3 sequence is CASSRLGLAGVNEQFF. In DNA, the CDR3 is TGTGCCAGCAGCAGGTTGGGGCTAGCGGGAGTGAATGAGCAGTTCTTC.

This clone was detected once. V usage is TRBV5-6 and J usage is TRBJ1-5; D call uncertain. CDR3 length equals 14 residues. V was shortened by 4 bases and J by 4 bases, with 12 bases between the two germline ends. Germline-derived CDR1 and CDR2 are SGHDT and YYEEEE. The CDR3: CASSSLLGNQPQHF. CDR3 DNA sequence: TGTGCCAGCAGCAGCCTTTTAGGAAATCAGCCCCAGCATTTT.

The chain couples TRBV4-1 to TRBJ1-5; D is uncertain. The V end was cut by 0 bases, the J end by 5 bases, with 8 bases between. The length of the CDR3 is 14 residues. Germline CDR1 reads MGHRA; CDR2 reads YSYEKL. Written as DNA, the CDR3 is TGCGCCAGCAGCCAAGAGTTGGGAGATCAGCCCCAGCATTTT. Translated: CASSQELGDQPQHF.

The CDR3 is CASSLPTGLTSFEQFF. CDR3 bases: TGCGCCAGCAGCTTGCCCACGGGACTGACTTCTTTTGAGCAGTTCTTC. This rearrangement joins TRBV5-1 to TRBJ2-1; tentatively, D is TRBD2 (6 bases). This CDR3 comprises 16 residues. Trimming left V 1 base short and J 9 bases short, with 20 bases between. CDR1 and CDR2 (germline): SGHRS, YFSETQ.

This chain connects TRBV18 to TRBJ1-4; no firm D call. Germline V gives CDR1 KGHSH, CDR2 LQKENI. The ends were cut back, 2 bases at V and 8 bases at J, with 9 bases in the middle. The CDR3 covers 13 residues. As DNA, the CDR3 is TGTGCCAGCTCACCAAGTCGTCCAGAAAAACTGTTTTTT. Protein: CASSPSRPEKLFF.

CDR3 amino acids: CAISEGYRDSSYEQYF. The DNA for the CDR3 is TGTGCCATCAGTGAAGGGTACAGGGATAGCTCCTACGAGCAGTACTTC. This chain joins TRBV10-3 and TRBJ2-7; possibly TRBD1 for D (6 bases). The V gene's germline CDR1 is ENHRY and CDR2 SYGVKD. V was pared by 3 bases and J by 0 bases, with 15 bases between. The CDR3 runs 16 residues.

The chain combines TRBV12-2 with TRBJ2-7. TRBV12-2 represents a pseudogene. This CDR3 is built from 13 residues. CDR3 region: CASRSPRVGEQYF. CDR3 nucleotide sequence: TGTGCAAGTCGCTCCCCAAGGGTGGGCGAGCAGTACTTC.

This chain uses TRBV28 with TRBJ1-4; TRBD1 matches 9 bases. Germline loops: CDR1 MDHEN, CDR2 SYDVKM. This CDR3 is 15 amino acids long. The trim removed 4 bases at V and 6 bases at J, leaving 6 bases unmatched. The CDR3 is CASSWYRGQDEKLFF. CDR3 sequence (DNA): TGTGCCAGCAGTTGGTACAGGGGGCAGGATGAAAAACTGTTTTTT. Drawing the rest from reference TRBV28 and TRBJ1-4, the complete variable domain is DVKVTQSSRYLVKRTGEKVFLECVQDMDHENMFWYRQDPGLGLRLIYFSYDVKMKEKGDIPEGYSVSREKKERFSLILESASTNQTSMYLCASSWYRGQDEKLFFGSGTQLSVL.

The chain employs TRBV27 and TRBJ2-1; D is undetermined. Germline lookup yields CDR1 MNHEY and CDR2 SMNVEV (reference sequence). The CDR3 spans 15 residues. V was shortened by 3 bases and J by 4 bases, with 13 bases between the two germline ends. The CDR3 DNA reads TGTGCCAGCAGTTTGGCCGCCGTCCTGTACAATGAGCAGTTCTTC. It translates to CASSLAAVLYNEQFF.

CDR3 protein: CASSLVLTTDIQYF. DNA of the CDR3: TGCGCCAGCAGCTTGGTCCTTACAACGGACATTCAGTACTTC. This chain connects TRBV5-1 to TRBJ2-4; unclear D gene. V was clipped by 0 bases and J by 8 bases, with 12 bases between them. The CDR3 sequence is 14 residues long. Germline values: CDR1 SGHRS, CDR2 YFSETQ.

The rearrangement uses TRBV5-1 and TRBJ1-1; D is ambiguous. The length of the CDR3 is 15 residues. CDR1 and CDR2 (germline): SGHRS, YFSETQ. Trimming stripped 2 bases from V and 0 bases from J, with 11 bases between. CDR3 DNA sequence: TGCGCCAGCAGCTTACACAGCCAAATGAACACTGAAGCTTTCTTT. Protein: CASSLHSQMNTEAFF.

The chain links TRBV10-3 to TRBJ1-4; 9 bases fit TRBD1. The germline gives CDR1 ENHRY, CDR2 SYGVKD. The CDR3 totals 14 residues. J was trimmed by 7 bases and V by 2 bases; bases with no gene match: 2. The CDR3 nucleotides are TGTGCCATCAGTGAGGGGACAGGGAGTGAAAAACTGTTTTTT. Translation: CAISEGTGSEKLFF.

The chain joins TRBV7-9 to TRBJ2-5; D perhaps matches TRBD1 (6 bases). Between the trimmed V and J ends, which lost 5 bases and 4 bases, there was a span of 20 bases. The CDR3 sequence is 16 residues long. Looked up from germline, CDR1 is SEHNR and CDR2 is FQNEAQ (reference sequence). Here the CDR3 reads CASSLGTPRMGETQYF. The CDR3 DNA follows: TGTGCCAGCAGCCTCGGGACACCAAGGATGGGAGAGACCCAGTACTTC.

The chain has TRBV5-1 and TRBJ1-3, with D unresolved. Germline lookup yields CDR1 SGHRS and CDR2 YFSETQ. V was shortened by 5 bases and J by 0 bases, with 12 bases between the two germline ends. The CDR3 has 15 residues. This chain's CDR3 is CASSDTPSSGNTIYF. The DNA for the CDR3 is TGCGCCAGCAGTGATACACCTAGCTCTGGAAACACCATATATTTT. The entire variable domain, with the rest obtained from reference TRBV5-1 and TRBJ1-3, is as follows: KAGVTQTPRYLIKTRGQQVTLSCSPISGHRSVSWYQQTPGQGLQFLFEYFSETQRNKGNFPGRFSGRQFSNSRSEMNVSTLELGDSALYLCASSDTPSSGNTIYFGEGSWLTVV.

The chain links TRBV5-4 to TRBJ2-7; TRBD1 aligns across 11 bases. The germline V gene has CDR1 SGHNT and CDR2 YYREEE (reference sequence). V lost 4 bases to trimming and J lost 6 bases; unmatched junction nucleotides: 6. The CDR3 loop spans 14 amino acids. Here the CDR3 reads CASSQDRGRFEQYF. CDR3 bases: TGTGCCAGCAGCCAGGACAGGGGGCGATTCGAGCAGTACTTC.

This chain connects TRBV5-1 to TRBJ2-1; 11 bases are shared with TRBD2. Trimming removed 5 bases from V and 1 base from J; junction bases left unmatched: 11. The CDR3 loop spans 18 amino acids. Germline values: CDR1 SGHRS, CDR2 YFSETQ. The CDR3 loop is CASSKGTSGGGSYNEQFF. The CDR3, as DNA: TGCGCCAGCAGTAAAGGGACTAGCGGAGGGGGATCCTACAATGAGCAGTTCTTC.

The rearrangement uses TRBV4-3 and TRBJ2-5; D may match TRBD1 or TRBD2 (5 bases each). Germline assignment: CDR1 LGHNA and CDR2 YSLEER. Trimming cost V 1 base and J 3 bases, with 15 bases left between them. The length of the CDR3 is 16 residues. For the CDR3, the DNA is TGCGCCAGCAGCCAAGGAGGGGCTGTCGGGGAAGAGACCCAGTACTTC. This encodes CASSQGGAVGEETQYF.

This sequence joins TRBV5-1 and TRBJ2-1, with a possible D match to TRBD2 (5 bases). V lost 5 bases and J lost 6, with 15 bases in between. From germline, CDR1 is SGHRS and CDR2 YFSETQ. The CDR3 contains 14 residues. CDR3 nucleotide sequence: TGCGCCAGCAGGGAGGATACCCTGGGCAATGAGCAGTTCTTC. As protein: CASREDTLGNEQFF.